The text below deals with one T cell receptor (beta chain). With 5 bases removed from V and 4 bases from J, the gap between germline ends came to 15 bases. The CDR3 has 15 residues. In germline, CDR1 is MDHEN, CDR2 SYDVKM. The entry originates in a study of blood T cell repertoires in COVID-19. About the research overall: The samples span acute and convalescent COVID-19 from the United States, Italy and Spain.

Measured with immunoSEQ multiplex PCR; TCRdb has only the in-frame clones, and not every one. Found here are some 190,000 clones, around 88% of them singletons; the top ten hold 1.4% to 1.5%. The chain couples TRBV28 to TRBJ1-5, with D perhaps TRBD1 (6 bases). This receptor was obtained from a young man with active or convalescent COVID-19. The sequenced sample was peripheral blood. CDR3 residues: CASSLAGEGNQPQHF. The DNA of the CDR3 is TGTGCCAGCAGTCTAGCAGGGGAGGGAAATCAGCCCCAGCATTTT.